Presented here are 9 T cell receptor beta chains from one specimen sequenced in a study of neurological immune-mediated disorders. TCRdb redid the calling of the 5' RACE reads with MiXCR, one entry per CDR3 protein. This sample has 50,000 to 80,000 distinct CDR3 sequences, with roughly 4.3% found just once. Material: PBMCs. The receptors were gathered from a man younger than 40 with multiple sclerosis.

This clonotype was counted only a few times. The chain joins TRBV5-6 to TRBJ2-4, with TRBD2 as a possible D gene (5 bases). This CDR3 is 14 amino acids long. The germline V gene encodes CDR1 SGHDT and CDR2 YYEEEE. Trimming removed 0 bases at V and 10 bases at J, with 14 bases between. The CDR3 DNA reads TGTGCCAGCAGCTTGGTTACCGGGGTCAAAATTCAGTACTTC. Amino acids: CASSLVTGVKIQYF.

A few counts support this clonotype. Germline is not matched at one junction end, which may reflect a read error. The chain has TRBV20-1 and TRBJ1-6; TRBD1 is a possible D gene (6 bases). CDR1 is DFQATT, CDR2 SNEGSKA, per germline (reference sequence). This CDR3 comprises 14 residues. The CDR3 sequence is CSARDGRGYSPLNF. CDR3 nucleotide sequence: TGCAGTGCTAGAGATGGCAGGGGCTATTCACCCCTCAACTTT.

This clonotype was picked up many times. This chain uses TRBV5-1 with TRBJ2-1, with D perhaps TRBD1 (5 bases). The CDR3 consists of 14 residues. The V gene's germline CDR1 is SGHRS and CDR2 YFSETQ. Trimming shortened V by 0 bases and J by 7 bases, and 11 bases separated the two germline ends. The CDR3 loop is CASSLDRSENEQFF. CDR3 DNA sequence: TGCGCCAGCAGCTTGGACAGGTCGGAGAATGAGCAGTTCTTC.

This clonotype was detected ten times or more. The chain employs TRBV27 and TRBJ2-1; D is uncertain. V lost 5 bases and J 7 bases, leaving 9 bases between the germline ends. Per the germline V gene, CDR1 is MNHEY and CDR2 is SMNVEV (reference sequence). The CDR3 consists of 12 residues. The CDR3 DNA reads as TGTGCCAGCAGTGTCATAGGGAATGAGCAGTTCTTC. Translated: CASSVIGNEQFF.

A few counts support this clonotype. This sequence joins TRBV11-2 and TRBJ1-1; no clear D. This CDR3 region has 14 residues. Trimming left V 3 bases short and J 0 bases short, with 8 bases between. Germline CDR1 reads SGHAT; CDR2 reads FQNNGV. CDR3 coding DNA: TGTGCCAGCAGCTTTCTCTCCATGAACACTGAAGCTTTCTTT. This codes for CASSFLSMNTEAFF.

The table lists this clonotype with many counts. The chain couples TRBV29-1 to TRBJ1-1; TRBD1 is a possible D gene (5 bases). This CDR3 is built from 11 residues. Germline CDR1 reads SQVTM; CDR2 reads ANQGSEA. The CDR3 spells CRALWGSEAFF. DNA for the CDR3: TGCAGAGCCCTCTGGGGCAGCGAAGCTTTCTTT. The full variable domain, rest sourced from reference TRBV29-1 and TRBJ1-1, is SAVISQKPSRDICQRGTSLTIQCQVDSQVTMMFWYRQQPGQSLTLIATANQGSEATYESGFVIDKFPISRPNLTFSTLTVSNMSPEDSSIYLCRALWGSEAFFGQGTRLTVV.

This clonotype was observed at least ten times. The genes are TRBV20-1 and TRBJ1-6; D is uncertain. Germline V gives CDR1 DFQATT, CDR2 SNEGSKA (reference sequence). This CDR3 has 16 amino acids. The germline V and J ends were trimmed by 0 bases and 3 bases, with 12 bases remaining between them. The CDR3 DNA follows: TGCAGTGCTAGAGATTACGGGTTAAACTATAATTCACCCCTCCACTTT. Protein product: CSARDYGLNYNSPLHF.

This clonotype was counted at least ten times. V and J are TRBV5-6 and TRBJ2-2; TRBD2 is a possible D gene (6 bases). CDR1 SGHDT and CDR2 YYEEEE come from the germline V gene. The V gene lost 0 bases and the J gene lost 3 bases, with 18 bases spanning the gap. The length of the CDR3 is 18 residues. This CDR3 reads CASSLERTSHPDTGELFF. DNA for the CDR3: TGTGCCAGCAGCTTGGAACGAACTAGCCACCCGGACACCGGGGAGCTGTTTTTT.

This clonotype has ten or more counts. This chain uses TRBV12-3 or TRBV12-4 with TRBJ1-1; TRBD1 agrees at 7 bases. J gave up 2 bases and V 3 bases, and 9 bases lay outside the gene matches. CDR3 length: 16 residues. The DNA of the CDR3 is TGTGCCAGCAGTTTCGCGACAGGGCCGAAAAACACTGAAGCTTTCTTT. Encoded protein: CASSFATGPKNTEAFF.